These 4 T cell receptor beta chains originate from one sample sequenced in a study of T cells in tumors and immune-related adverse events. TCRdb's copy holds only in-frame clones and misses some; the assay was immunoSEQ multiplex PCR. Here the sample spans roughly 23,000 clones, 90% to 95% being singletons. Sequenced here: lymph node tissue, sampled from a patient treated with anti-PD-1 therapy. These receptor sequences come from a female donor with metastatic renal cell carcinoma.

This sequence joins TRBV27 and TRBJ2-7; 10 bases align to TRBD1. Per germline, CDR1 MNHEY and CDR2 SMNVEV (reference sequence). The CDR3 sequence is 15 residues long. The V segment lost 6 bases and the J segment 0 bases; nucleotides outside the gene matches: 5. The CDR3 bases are TGTGCCAGCAGCCCGGACAGGGGGAACTCCTACGAGCAGTACTTC. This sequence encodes CASSPDRGNSYEQYF.

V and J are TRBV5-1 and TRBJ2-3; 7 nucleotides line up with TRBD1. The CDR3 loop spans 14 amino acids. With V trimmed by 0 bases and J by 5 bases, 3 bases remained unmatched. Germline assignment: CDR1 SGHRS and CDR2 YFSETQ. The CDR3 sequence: CASSLDRGKDTQYF. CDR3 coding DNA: TGCGCCAGCAGCTTGGACAGGGGTAAAGATACGCAGTATTTT.

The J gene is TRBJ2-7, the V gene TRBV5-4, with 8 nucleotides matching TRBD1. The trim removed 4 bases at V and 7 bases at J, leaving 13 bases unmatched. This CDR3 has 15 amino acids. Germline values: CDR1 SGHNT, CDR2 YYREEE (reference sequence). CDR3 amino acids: CASSLAGTGLFEQYF. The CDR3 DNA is TGTGCCAGCAGCCTAGCCGGGACAGGTTTGTTTGAGCAGTACTTC.

The CDR3 DNA reads as TGTGCCAGCAGACGGGATCGACAGGGTGCTTCACCCCTCCACTTT. This translates into CASRRDRQGASPLHF. The chain carries TRBV11-2 and TRBJ1-6; TRBD1 matches at 7 bases. Trimming removed 6 bases from V and 9 bases from J; junction bases left unmatched: 11. This CDR3 spans 15 amino acids. The germline gives CDR1 SGHAT, CDR2 FQNNGV.